A selection of T cell receptor beta chains follows, all from one sample in a study of CDR3 diversity in severe acne. MiXCR, run by TCRdb on the PCR reads, gives a single entry per CDR3 protein. The profile shows roughly 79,000 distinct CDR3 sequences, 45% to 50% of them singletons. The sequenced sample consisted of blood. The receptors originated from a male donor with severe acne vulgaris. CDR3s leave out the opening cysteine and the closing phenylalanine or tryptophan. The order of the fields is D gene, J gene, V gene, CDR3 length, CDR3 protein. A D gene is named only where the DNA matches it firmly.

.,TRBJ1-6,TRBV6-6,11,ASSYSSNSPLR
TRBD2,TRBJ2-5,TRBV5-1,15,ASSPPGSGRAGETQY
TRBD1,TRBJ1-6,TRBV7-9,12,ASSQTGGLSPLH
.,TRBJ2-2,TRBV9,14,ASSVGSGHFTGELF
TRBD2,TRBJ2-1,TRBV20-1,13,SARGTSGLYNEQF
TRBD1,TRBJ1-2,TRBV7-2,12,ASSRPQGLYGYT
.,TRBJ2-7,TRBV7-9,11,ASSLATGYEQY
TRBD2,TRBJ2-1,TRBV6-2/TRBV6-3,12,ASNPGTSGSEQF
.,TRBJ1-2,TRBV7-2,12,ASSLAAGNYGYT
.,TRBJ2-7,TRBV20-1,9,SAGGSYEQY
TRBD2,TRBJ2-3,TRBV5-1,13,ASSAPAGGIDTQY
TRBD1,TRBJ1-4,TRBV20-1,14,SADAPLDREYEKLF
.,TRBJ2-7,TRBV7-2,14,ASSLRGGISSYEQY
.,TRBJ2-7,TRBV2,13,ASRNPLGPSYEQY
TRBD1,TRBJ1-6,TRBV20-1,13,SAQRQGRYNSPLH
TRBD2,TRBJ2-5,TRBV5-1,13,ASSLSSGITETQY
TRBD1,TRBJ2-7,TRBV7-9,15,ASSLEGLAGGIYEQY
.,TRBJ2-7,TRBV10-3,14,ASSDPPGRISYEQY
.,TRBJ2-2,TRBV11-1,10,ASTTYTGELF
.,TRBJ2-3,TRBV20-1,14,SANLIKGISTDTQY
.,TRBJ1-1,TRBV9,12,ASSVGGESTEAF
.,TRBJ1-1,TRBV14,12,ASSPLLDSIEAF
TRBD2,TRBJ2-7,TRBV28,13,ASSLMLAGGYEQY
.,TRBJ1-6,TRBV20-1,12,SASIQTPNSPLH
TRBD1,TRBJ2-5,TRBV7-9,14,ASSSRGREYQETQY
.,TRBJ2-5,TRBV5-1,11,ASSRWGRETQY
.,TRBJ2-6,TRBV29-1,14,SVEERGANGANVLT
.,TRBJ2-3,TRBV18,14,ASSPAWVTSTDTQY
TRBD1,TRBJ2-3,TRBV19,13,ASSATGGEVDTQY
.,TRBJ2-5,TRBV19,12,ASSTTGNQETQY
TRBD1,TRBJ2-7,TRBV27,15,ASSFLDRGGISYEQY
.,TRBJ2-2,TRBV7-9,12,ASSRTANTGELF
TRBD1,TRBJ1-6,TRBV19,13,ASSPAGTGASPLH
TRBD1,TRBJ1-6,TRBV12-3/TRBV12-4,12,ANSLTGGNSPLH
.,TRBJ1-2,TRBV10-1,12,ASSAGLGDDGYT
TRBD2,TRBJ2-1,TRBV14,19,ASSQELSGRQFASSYNEQF
.,TRBJ1-5,TRBV29-1,11,SVEVGGPEPQH
.,TRBJ2-3,TRBV10-3,11,ASSIRLADTQY
TRBD1,TRBJ2-7,TRBV19,13,VSSMMNTGAGEQY
TRBD1,TRBJ1-1,TRBV7-9,13,ASSDPSTGGTEAF
.,TRBJ2-4,TRBV27,15,ASSPSLTDTLGDIQY
TRBD1,TRBJ1-2,TRBV10-3,10,AIRSGGYGYT
TRBD2,TRBJ2-7,TRBV29-1,9,SVEAGDEQY
.,TRBJ1-1,TRBV13,12,ASSLGPGAYEAF
.,TRBJ1-2,TRBV5-1,18,ASSHGKLGRSTEANYGYT
TRBD2,TRBJ2-7,TRBV7-2,12,ASTAGEIDYEQY
.,TRBJ2-2,TRBV7-2,11,ASSLVSTGELF
.,TRBJ2-1,TRBV5-1,14,ASSLGMGQVSNEQF
.,TRBJ2-2,TRBV7-2,13,ASSLRSANTGELF
TRBD1,TRBJ1-4,TRBV10-3,12,AISEQGLNEKLF
.,TRBJ2-1,TRBV9,15,ASSVDPSPSSYNEQF